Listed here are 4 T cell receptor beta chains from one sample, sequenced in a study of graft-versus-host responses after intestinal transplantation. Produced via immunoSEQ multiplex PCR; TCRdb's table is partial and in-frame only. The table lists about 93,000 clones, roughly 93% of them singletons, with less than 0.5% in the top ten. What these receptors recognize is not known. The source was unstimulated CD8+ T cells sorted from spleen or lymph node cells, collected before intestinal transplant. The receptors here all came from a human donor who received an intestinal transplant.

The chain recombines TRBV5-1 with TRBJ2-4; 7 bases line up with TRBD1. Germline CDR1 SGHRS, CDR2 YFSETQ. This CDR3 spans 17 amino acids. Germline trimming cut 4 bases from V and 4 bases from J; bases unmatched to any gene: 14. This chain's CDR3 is CASSTRGIDAGKNIQYF. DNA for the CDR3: TGCGCCAGCAGCACCAGGGGGATTGATGCTGGGAAAAACATTCAGTACTTC.

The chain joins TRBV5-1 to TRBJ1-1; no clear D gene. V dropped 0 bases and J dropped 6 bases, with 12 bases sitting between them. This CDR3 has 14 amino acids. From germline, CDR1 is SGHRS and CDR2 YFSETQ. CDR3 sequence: CASSLGGGSPEAFF. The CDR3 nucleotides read TGCGCCAGCAGCTTGGGGGGAGGGTCCCCTGAAGCTTTCTTT.

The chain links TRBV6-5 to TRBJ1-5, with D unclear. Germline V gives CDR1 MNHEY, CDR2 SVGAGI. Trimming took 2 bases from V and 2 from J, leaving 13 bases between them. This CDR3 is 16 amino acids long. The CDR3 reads CASSYPRGFGNQPQHF. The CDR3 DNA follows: TGTGCCAGCAGTTACCCCCGAGGGTTTGGCAATCAGCCCCAGCATTTT.

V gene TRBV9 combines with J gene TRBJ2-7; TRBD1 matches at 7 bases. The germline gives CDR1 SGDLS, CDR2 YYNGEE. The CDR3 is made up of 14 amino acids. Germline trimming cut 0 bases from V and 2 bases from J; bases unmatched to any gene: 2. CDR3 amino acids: CASSVGGTAYEQYF. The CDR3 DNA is TGTGCCAGCAGCGTAGGAGGGACAGCCTACGAGCAGTACTTC.